This TCR beta chain was retrieved from a study of CD8+CD57+ T cells in acquired aplastic anemia. Template material for TCR beta VDJ and CDR3 profiling consisted of genomic DNA. TCRdb re-analysed the reads in MiXCR, keeping a single row per CDR3 protein. This repertoire shows 50,000 to 65,000 distinct CDR3 sequences, over 45% found once; its top ten account for 2% to 2.5%. The specimen sequenced was sorted CD4+, CD8+, or CD8+CD57+ T cells (not recorded which) from PBMCs. This clonotype was sampled from a human donor in good health, serving as a control.

The DNA for the CDR3 is TGCAGCGTTGGGGACAGGGGCTACAATGAGCAGTTCTTC. Residues: CSVGDRGYNEQFF. J is TRBJ2-1 and V is TRBV29-1; 10 nucleotides align to TRBD1. Trimming at V came to 4 bases and at J to 3 bases, leaving 0 bases not matched to a gene. Germline V gene lookup returns CDR1 SQVTM and CDR2 ANQGSEA. CDR3 length equals 13 residues.